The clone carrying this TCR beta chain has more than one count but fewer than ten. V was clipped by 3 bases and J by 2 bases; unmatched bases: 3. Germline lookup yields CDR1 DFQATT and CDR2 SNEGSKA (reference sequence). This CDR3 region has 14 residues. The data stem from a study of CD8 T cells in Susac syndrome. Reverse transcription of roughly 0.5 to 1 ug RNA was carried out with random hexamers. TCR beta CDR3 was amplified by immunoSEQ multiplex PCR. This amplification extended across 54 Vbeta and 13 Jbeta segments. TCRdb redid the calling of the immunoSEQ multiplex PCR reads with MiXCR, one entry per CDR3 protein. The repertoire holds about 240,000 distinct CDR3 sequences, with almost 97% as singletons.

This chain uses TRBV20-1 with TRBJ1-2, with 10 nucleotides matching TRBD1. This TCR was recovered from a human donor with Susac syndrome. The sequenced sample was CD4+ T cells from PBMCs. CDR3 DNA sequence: TGCAGTGCTAGGCGGGACAGGGGAAACTATGGCTACACCTTC. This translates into CSARRDRGNYGYTF.